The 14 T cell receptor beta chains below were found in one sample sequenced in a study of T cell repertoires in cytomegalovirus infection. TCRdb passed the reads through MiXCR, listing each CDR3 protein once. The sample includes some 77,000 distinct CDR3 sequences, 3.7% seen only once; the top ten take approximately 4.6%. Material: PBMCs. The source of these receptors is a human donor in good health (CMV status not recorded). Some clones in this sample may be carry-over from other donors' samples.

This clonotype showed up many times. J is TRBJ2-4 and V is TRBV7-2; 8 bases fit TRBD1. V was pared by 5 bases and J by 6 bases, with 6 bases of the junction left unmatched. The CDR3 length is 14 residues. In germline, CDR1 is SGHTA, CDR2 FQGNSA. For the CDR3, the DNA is TGTGCCAGCAGCACCGGACAGGGAACAAACATTCAGTACTTC. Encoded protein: CASSTGQGTNIQYF.

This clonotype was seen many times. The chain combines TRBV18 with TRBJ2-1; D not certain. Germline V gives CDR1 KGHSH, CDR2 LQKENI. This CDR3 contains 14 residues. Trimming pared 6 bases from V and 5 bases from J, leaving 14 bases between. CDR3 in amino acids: CASSPGNADNEQFF. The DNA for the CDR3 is TGTGCCAGCTCCCCCGGAAACGCGGACAATGAGCAGTTCTTC.

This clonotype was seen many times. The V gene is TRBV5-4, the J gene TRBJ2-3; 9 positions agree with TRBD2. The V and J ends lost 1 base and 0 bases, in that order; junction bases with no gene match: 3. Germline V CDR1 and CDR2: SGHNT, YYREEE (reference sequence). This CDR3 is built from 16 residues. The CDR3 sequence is CASSLRLAASTDTQYF. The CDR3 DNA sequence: TGTGCCAGCAGCTTGCGACTAGCGGCTAGCACAGATACGCAGTATTTT.

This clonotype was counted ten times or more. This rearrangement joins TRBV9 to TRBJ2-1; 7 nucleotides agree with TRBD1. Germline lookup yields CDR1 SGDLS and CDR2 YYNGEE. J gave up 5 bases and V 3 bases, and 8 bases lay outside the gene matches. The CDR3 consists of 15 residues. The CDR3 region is CASSAEGTVHNEQFF. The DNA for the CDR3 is TGTGCCAGCAGCGCCGAGGGGACAGTACACAATGAGCAGTTCTTC.

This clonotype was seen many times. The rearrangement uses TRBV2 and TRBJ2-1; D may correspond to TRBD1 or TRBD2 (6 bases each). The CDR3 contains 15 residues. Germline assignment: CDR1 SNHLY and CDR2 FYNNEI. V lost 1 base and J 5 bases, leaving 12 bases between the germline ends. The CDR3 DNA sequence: TGTGCCAGCAGTGAAGTGGGGGGCCCCCACAATGAGCAGTTCTTC. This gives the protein CASSEVGGPHNEQFF.

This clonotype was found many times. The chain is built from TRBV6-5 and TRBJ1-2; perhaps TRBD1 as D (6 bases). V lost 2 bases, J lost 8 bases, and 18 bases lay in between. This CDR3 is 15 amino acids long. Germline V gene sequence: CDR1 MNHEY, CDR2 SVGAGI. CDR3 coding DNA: TGTGCCAGCAGTTACGTGTCGGGGGGCAGGGTCGGCTACACCTTC. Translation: CASSYVSGGRVGYTF.

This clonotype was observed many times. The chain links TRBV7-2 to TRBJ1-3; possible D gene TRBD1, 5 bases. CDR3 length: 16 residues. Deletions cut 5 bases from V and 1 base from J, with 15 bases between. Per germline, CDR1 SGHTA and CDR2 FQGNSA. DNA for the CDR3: TGTGCCAGCAGCCGAGCGGGGCCATCATCTGGAAACACCATATATTTT. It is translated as CASSRAGPSSGNTIYF.

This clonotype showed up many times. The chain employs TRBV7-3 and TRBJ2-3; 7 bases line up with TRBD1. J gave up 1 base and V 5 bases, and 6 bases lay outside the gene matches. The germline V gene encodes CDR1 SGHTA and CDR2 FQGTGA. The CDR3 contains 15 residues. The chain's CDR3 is CASSPTGQGTDTQYF. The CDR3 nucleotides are TGTGCCAGCAGCCCGACAGGACAGGGCACAGATACGCAGTATTTT.

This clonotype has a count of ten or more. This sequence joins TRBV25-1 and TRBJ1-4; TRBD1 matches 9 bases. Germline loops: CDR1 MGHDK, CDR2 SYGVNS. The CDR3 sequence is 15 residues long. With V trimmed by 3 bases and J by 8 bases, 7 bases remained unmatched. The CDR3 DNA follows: TGTGCCAGCAGTGATCCGGGACAGGGTTTAGAAAAACTGTTTTTT. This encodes CASSDPGQGLEKLFF.

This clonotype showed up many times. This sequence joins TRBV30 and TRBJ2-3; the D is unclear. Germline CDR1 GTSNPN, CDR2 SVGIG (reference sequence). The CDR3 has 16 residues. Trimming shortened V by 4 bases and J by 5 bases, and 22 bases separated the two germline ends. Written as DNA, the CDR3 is TGTGCCTGGAAACTACCGGGCATACAAAGGGTAGATACGCAGTATTTT. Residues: CAWKLPGIQRVDTQYF.

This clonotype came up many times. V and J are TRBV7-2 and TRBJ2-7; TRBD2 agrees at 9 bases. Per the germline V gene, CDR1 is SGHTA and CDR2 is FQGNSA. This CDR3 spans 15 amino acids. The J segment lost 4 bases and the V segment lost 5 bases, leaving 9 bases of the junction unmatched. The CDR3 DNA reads TGTGCCAGCAGCGCCGAGCGGGGGGCCTCTTACGAGCAGTACTTC. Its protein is CASSAERGASYEQYF.

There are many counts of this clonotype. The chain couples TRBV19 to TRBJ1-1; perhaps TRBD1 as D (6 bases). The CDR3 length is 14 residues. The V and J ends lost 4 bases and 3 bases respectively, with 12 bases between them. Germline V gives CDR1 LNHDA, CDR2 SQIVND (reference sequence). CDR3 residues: CASSTIQGDTEAFF. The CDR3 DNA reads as TGTGCCAGTAGTACTATACAGGGTGACACTGAAGCTTTCTTT.

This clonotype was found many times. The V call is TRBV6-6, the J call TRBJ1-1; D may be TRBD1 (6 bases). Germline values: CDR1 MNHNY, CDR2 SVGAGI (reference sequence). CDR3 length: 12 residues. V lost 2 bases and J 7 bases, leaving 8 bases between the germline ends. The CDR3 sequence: CASSYRTVEAFF. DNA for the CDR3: TGTGCCAGCAGTTACAGGACAGTTGAAGCTTTCTTT.

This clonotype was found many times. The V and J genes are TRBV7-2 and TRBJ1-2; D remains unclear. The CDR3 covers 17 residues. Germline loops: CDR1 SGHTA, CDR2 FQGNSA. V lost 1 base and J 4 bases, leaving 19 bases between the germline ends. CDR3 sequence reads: CASSLVGWEKAGYGYTF. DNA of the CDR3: TGTGCCAGCAGCTTAGTAGGGTGGGAGAAGGCCGGCTATGGCTACACCTTC.